The 26 T cell receptor beta chains listed next were all sequenced from one sample in a study of blood T cell repertoires in COVID-19. Repertoires were generated with immunoSEQ multiplex PCR, while TCRdb's copy carries only in-frame clones and drops some. The sample shows more than 300,000 clones, over 80% of them seen only once. Specimen: peripheral blood. The receptors shown here come from a woman aged 45-60 years with COVID-19, enrolled during active disease.

The chain combines TRBV10-1 with TRBJ2-4, with 12 bases that match TRBD1. The CDR3 has 19 amino acids. Germline V lookup: CDR1 WNHNN, CDR2 SYGVQD (reference sequence). Germline trimming cut 5 bases from V and 5 bases from J; bases unmatched to any gene: 16. CDR3 sequence: CASSPGTGGVGMGQNIQYF. The DNA for the CDR3 is TGCGCCAGCAGTCCAGGGACAGGGGGCGTTGGGATGGGGCAAAACATTCAGTACTTC.

This clone was observed once. The chain recombines TRBV27 with TRBJ1-4, with D possibly matching TRBD1 (5 bases). This CDR3 contains 14 residues. Between the trimmed V and J ends, which lost 8 bases and 7 bases, there was a span of 17 bases. The germline V gene has CDR1 MNHEY and CDR2 SMNVEV (reference sequence). In DNA form, the CDR3 reads TGTGCCAGCTACCCGGGGGGGAGGGGTGAAAAACTGTTTTTT. Protein product: CASYPGGRGEKLFF. Combining the CDR3 with reference TRBV27 and TRBJ1-4 gives the whole variable domain EAQVTQNPRYLITVTGKKLTVTCSQNMNHEYMSWYRQDPGLGLRQIYYSMNVEVTDKGDVPEGYKVSRKEKRNFPLILESPSPNQTSLYFCASYPGGRGEKLFFGSGTQLSVL.

This chain joins TRBV5-8 and TRBJ2-3; 10 bases line up with TRBD2. The CDR3 extends over 16 amino acids. Germline assignment: CDR1 SGHTS and CDR2 YDEGEE. V gave up 6 bases and J gave up 4 bases; unmatched junction bases: 11. Here the CDR3 reads CASTNSSGSWADTQYF. The DNA of the CDR3 is TGTGCCAGCACCAATTCTAGCGGGAGCTGGGCAGATACGCAGTATTTT.

The chain recombines TRBV29-1 with TRBJ2-3, with TRBD1 identical over 8 bases. CDR3 length equals 13 residues. J was trimmed by 6 bases and V by 6 bases; bases with no gene match: 8. Germline CDR1 is SQVTM and CDR2 is ANQGSEA. CDR3 nucleotide sequence: TGCAGCGTCGAGCCCCGACAGGGGGATACGCAGTATTTT. Translating gives CSVEPRQGDTQYF.

The chain links TRBV11-2 to TRBJ1-5, with D possibly being TRBD1 (5 bases). CDR1 SGHAT and CDR2 FQNNGV come from the germline V gene. The V and J ends lost 1 base and 3 bases respectively, with 19 bases between them. The CDR3 spans 18 residues. The CDR3 loop reads CASSLGYGGTLDNQPQHF. Written as DNA, the CDR3 is TGTGCCAGCAGCTTAGGATATGGGGGGACCCTCGACAATCAGCCCCAGCATTTT.

V and J are TRBV6-5 and TRBJ2-1, with 7 nucleotides matching TRBD1. The CDR3 sequence is 15 residues long. Germline V CDR1 and CDR2: MNHEY, SVGAGI. Trimming removed 6 bases from V and 3 bases from J; junction bases left unmatched: 8. The CDR3 sequence: CASRHRQGGYNEQFF. DNA for the CDR3: TGTGCCAGCAGGCATCGACAGGGTGGCTACAATGAGCAGTTCTTC.

In DNA, the CDR3 is TGTGCCAGCAGCGTAGGACAATACACTGAAGCTTTCTTT. Translated: CASSVGQYTEAFF. The chain combines TRBV9 with TRBJ1-1; the D is unclear. V was trimmed by 0 bases and J by 3 bases, leaving 6 bases between them. The CDR3 is made up of 13 amino acids. From germline, CDR1 is SGDLS and CDR2 YYNGEE.

The rearrangement links TRBV29-1 to TRBJ2-7, with 10 bases lining up with TRBD2. CDR3 length: 13 residues. The V gene's germline CDR1 is SQVTM and CDR2 ANQGSEA. With V trimmed by 7 bases and J by 3 bases, 6 bases remained unmatched. The CDR3 sequence: CSAIAGGYYEQYF. The CDR3 DNA is TGCAGCGCTATAGCGGGGGGATACTACGAGCAGTACTTC.

J is TRBJ2-2 and V is TRBV5-6, with D tentatively TRBD2 (6 bases). CDR3 length: 15 residues. From germline, CDR1 is SGHDT and CDR2 YYEEEE. V lost 4 bases, J lost 1 base, and 11 bases lay in between. The CDR3 loop is CASSRRDLNTGELFF. As DNA, the CDR3 is TGTGCCAGCAGCCGCCGGGACTTGAACACCGGGGAGCTGTTTTTT.

In its sample, this clone was seen once. The chain has TRBV7-9 and TRBJ2-2; 10 bases map to TRBD2. With 11 bases clipped from V and 5 bases from J, the junction kept 14 bases outside the gene matches. CDR1 and CDR2 from the germline V gene are SEHNR and FQNEAQ (reference sequence). The CDR3 covers 16 residues. As DNA, the CDR3 is TGTGCCTCAAGCTTAGTGCTAGCGGGAGAGACCGGGGAGCTGTTTTTT. It is translated as CASSLVLAGETGELFF.

This clone was seen just once. This rearrangement joins TRBV19 to TRBJ2-1; weak D call: TRBD2 (6 bases). The V and J ends lost 5 bases and 3 bases respectively, with 14 bases between them. The CDR3 has 15 amino acids. From germline, CDR1 is LNHDA and CDR2 SQIVND (reference sequence). The CDR3 region is CASSLLGGLYNEQFF. The CDR3 nucleotides are TGTGCCAGTAGTCTCCTCGGGGGTCTCTACAATGAGCAGTTCTTC.

The chain links TRBV19 to TRBJ2-7; the match to TRBD2 covers 15 bases. The germline V gene has CDR1 LNHDA and CDR2 SQIVND (reference sequence). The CDR3 sequence is 16 residues long. V lost 3 bases to trimming and J lost 7 bases; unmatched junction nucleotides: 7. CDR3 in amino acids: CASSIGLAGGPREQYF. In DNA form, the CDR3 reads TGTGCCAGTAGTATCGGACTAGCGGGAGGGCCGCGGGAGCAGTACTTC.

This chain links TRBV6-2 or TRBV6-3 with TRBJ2-1, with 8 bases identical to TRBD2. V trimming: 6 bases; J trimming: 5 bases; junction bases outside the gene matches: 9. The germline CDR1 and CDR2 sequences are MNHEY and SVGEGT. The CDR3 sequence is 15 residues long. The CDR3 DNA follows: TGTGCCAGCAGCCCCTTACTAGCGGCGCACAATGAGCAGTTCTTC. This translates into CASSPLLAAHNEQFF.

The chain uses TRBV9 and TRBJ2-5; 8 bases are a match to TRBD2. Trimming removed 4 bases from V and 1 base from J; junction bases left unmatched: 3. CDR3 length: 14 residues. Germline V gene lookup returns CDR1 SGDLS and CDR2 YYNGEE. The CDR3 coding sequence is TGTGCCAGCAGCTTCGCGGGAGGCCAAGAGACCCAGTACTTC. Translation: CASSFAGGQETQYF.

This rearrangement joins TRBV2 to TRBJ1-4; possibly TRBD1 for D (6 bases). Per germline, CDR1 SNHLY and CDR2 FYNNEI. The V and J ends lost 4 bases and 10 bases respectively, with 16 bases between them. The CDR3 loop spans 14 amino acids. CDR3 sequence reads: CASSAGQGRGKLFF. CDR3 DNA: TGTGCCAGCAGTGCAGGTCAGGGGCGAGGAAAACTGTTTTTT.

The rearrangement links TRBV5-1 to TRBJ1-4; D might be TRBD1 (5 bases). The CDR3 sequence is 14 residues long. Germline CDR1 SGHRS, CDR2 YFSETQ. V dropped 4 bases and J dropped 5 bases, with 12 bases sitting between them. The CDR3 reads CASSGGTGNEKLFF. CDR3 in DNA: TGCGCCAGCAGCGGCGGGACGGGGAATGAAAAACTGTTTTTT.

J is TRBJ2-3 and V is TRBV6-5; 8 bases match TRBD2. CDR1 MNHEY and CDR2 SVGAGI come from the germline V gene. This CDR3 comprises 14 residues. The junction had 14 bases not matched to a gene; V was cut back by 8 bases and J by 10 bases. CDR3 coding DNA: TGTGCCAGCGCGGCGGGGGGCTGGGGGATCGCGCAGTATTTT. It encodes CASAAGGWGIAQYF.

V usage is TRBV5-1 and J usage is TRBJ1-2; a possible D gene is TRBD1 (5 bases). Germline lookup yields CDR1 SGHRS and CDR2 YFSETQ. Trimming left V 3 bases short and J 6 bases short, with 18 bases between. This CDR3 spans 15 amino acids. CDR3 protein: CASSSRDAWGDGYTF. In DNA form, the CDR3 reads TGCGCCAGCAGCTCGCGGGACGCTTGGGGGGATGGCTACACCTTC.

The chain employs TRBV9 and TRBJ2-2, with D unclear. The germline V and J ends were trimmed by 6 bases and 1 base, with 16 bases remaining between them. Germline values: CDR1 SGDLS, CDR2 YYNGEE. The CDR3 is 16 amino acids. CDR3 protein: CASTPGASMNTGELFF. DNA for the CDR3: TGTGCCAGCACCCCCGGTGCGAGCATGAACACCGGGGAGCTGTTTTTT. Filled out from reference TRBV9 and TRBJ2-2, the complete variable domain reads DSGVTQTPKHLITATGQRVTLRCSPRSGDLSVYWYQQSLDQGLQFLIQYYNGEERAKGNILERFSAQQFPDLHSELNLSSLELGDSALYFCASTPGASMNTGELFFGEGSRLTVL.

J is TRBJ2-7 and V is TRBV19; 7 bases line up with TRBD1. This CDR3 has 13 residues. The germline gives CDR1 LNHDA, CDR2 SQIVND (reference sequence). Trimming cost V 3 bases and J 5 bases; bases outside gene matches: 4. The CDR3 loop reads CASSIYDRDEQYF. CDR3 in DNA: TGTGCCAGTAGTATCTACGACAGGGACGAGCAGTACTTC.

CDR3 residues: CASRENRGRAYGYTF. The CDR3 coding sequence is TGTGCCAGCAGAGAGAACAGGGGGCGCGCCTATGGCTACACCTTC. The V and J genes are TRBV6-5 and TRBJ1-2, with 9 bases that match TRBD1. The CDR3 covers 15 residues. The junction had 9 bases not matched to a gene; V was cut back by 6 bases and J by 4 bases. Germline V gene lookup returns CDR1 MNHEY and CDR2 SVGAGI.

The chain joins TRBV24-1 to TRBJ2-1; 10 nucleotides align to TRBD2. Trimming removed 3 bases from V and 9 bases from J; junction bases left unmatched: 10. The CDR3 is made up of 16 amino acids. Looked up from germline, CDR1 is KGHDR and CDR2 is SFDVKD. CDR3 residues: CATSDPLAGVIGEQFF. Here the CDR3 DNA reads TGTGCCACCAGTGATCCCCTAGCGGGAGTTATCGGTGAGCAGTTCTTC.

This chain connects TRBV6-2 or TRBV6-3 to TRBJ2-7; 9 positions agree with TRBD2. CDR3 length: 14 amino acids. V lost 5 bases and J lost 0; bases outside the gene matches: 2. The germline gives CDR1 MNHEY, CDR2 SVGEGT. The CDR3 loop reads CASSLSGSSYEQYF. In DNA form, the CDR3 reads TGTGCCAGCAGTCTTAGCGGGAGCTCCTACGAGCAGTACTTC.

The chain carries TRBV5-4 and TRBJ2-3; 10 bases agree with TRBD2. The CDR3 has 17 amino acids. In germline, CDR1 is SGHNT, CDR2 YYREEE (reference sequence). V lost 0 bases to trimming and J lost 2 bases; unmatched junction nucleotides: 6. The CDR3 DNA reads TGTGCCAGCAGCTTGGATATAGCGGGAGGTTCCACAGATACGCAGTATTTT. It encodes CASSLDIAGGSTDTQYF. The full variable domain, with the rest looked up from reference TRBV5-4 and TRBJ2-3, is ETGVTQSPTHLIKTRGQQVTLRCSSQSGHNTVSWYQQALGQGPQFIFQYYREEENGRGNFPPRFSGLQFPNYSSELNVNALELDDSALYLCASSLDIAGGSTDTQYFGPGTRLTVL.

This CDR3 reads CASTHGFPGELFF. DNA of the CDR3: TGCGCCAGCACCCACGGTTTCCCCGGGGAGCTGTTTTTT. The rearrangement uses TRBV5-1 and TRBJ2-2, with no clear D. Trimming stripped 6 bases from V and 6 bases from J, with 12 bases between. Germline loops: CDR1 SGHRS, CDR2 YFSETQ. The CDR3 runs to 13 residues.

This rearrangement joins TRBV5-1 to TRBJ2-5; a possible D gene is TRBD1 (5 bases). This CDR3 has 16 amino acids. Germline V gene sequence: CDR1 SGHRS, CDR2 YFSETQ. Trimming left V 2 bases short and J 4 bases short, with 18 bases between. CDR3 loop: CASSFGSLMGRETQYF. The CDR3 nucleotides read TGCGCCAGCAGCTTTGGATCGCTGATGGGGCGAGAGACCCAGTACTTC.